The clone carrying this T cell receptor (beta chain) was picked up a small number of times. The data were obtained in a study of T cell responses to AZD1222 COVID-19 vaccine. Here immunoSEQ multiplex PCR was the method, and the copy in TCRdb shows in-frame clones only, minus some. The sample yields 100,000 to 150,000 clones, 75% to 90% seen once. The CDR3 loop spans 14 amino acids. The ends were cut back, 7 bases at V and 0 bases at J, with 12 bases in the middle. This chain links TRBV23-1 with TRBJ1-1; D is undetermined. TRBV23-1 is an ORF for which the function is uncertain. The sequences come from peripheral blood, collected on day 0 of MenACWY control vaccination. The clonotype originates from an adult in good health. CDR3 nucleotides: TGCGCCAGCACATGGGAAGAGATGAACACTGAAGCTTTCTTT. Amino acids: CASTWEEMNTEAFF.